The 12 T cell receptor beta chains reported below all come from one sample, sequenced in a study of T cell changes during pregnancy in multiple sclerosis. Here immunoSEQ multiplex PCR was the method, and the copy in TCRdb shows in-frame clones only, minus some. Among 50,000 to 60,000 clones listed, over 80% were seen once. The sequences come from CD4+ T cells from peripheral blood mononuclear cells, collected after pregnancy. The receptors originated from a female donor in good health, enrolled as a control in a pregnancy study.

This clone has only a few counts. The V gene is TRBV6-5, the J gene TRBJ1-1, with D perhaps TRBD1 (5 bases). V lost 6 bases and J 5 bases, leaving 16 bases between the germline ends. This CDR3 has 14 residues. Germline CDR1 is MNHEY and CDR2 is SVGAGI. The CDR3 nucleotides read TGTGCCAGCAGCCGGGTGGAGGGGTGGACTGAAGCTTTCTTT. It is translated as CASSRVEGWTEAFF.

This clone was seen only once. J is TRBJ1-6 and V is TRBV4-3; 7 nucleotides match TRBD1. Germline V gene lookup returns CDR1 LGHNA and CDR2 YSLEER. V shed 1 base, J shed 10 bases, and the junction held 7 bases outside the gene matches. The CDR3 runs 15 residues. In DNA, the CDR3 is TGCGCCAGCAGCCAAGGCGACAGGGTCCGATCACCCCTCCACTTT. Amino acids: CASSQGDRVRSPLHF.

This chain uses TRBV10-3 with TRBJ1-1; 7 bases agree with TRBD1. Per germline, CDR1 ENHRY and CDR2 SYGVKD. This CDR3 has 14 amino acids. V lost 3 bases, J lost 1 base, and 2 bases stayed unmatched. CDR3 in DNA: TGTGCCATCAGTGATCGGGACAGGAACACTGAAGCTTTCTTT. Its protein product is CAISDRDRNTEAFF.

The V gene is TRBV9, the J gene TRBJ1-3; D possibly corresponds to TRBD1 (5 bases). This CDR3 region has 16 residues. Germline CDR1 and CDR2: SGDLS and YYNGEE. V was trimmed by 0 bases and J by 2 bases, leaving 12 bases between them. The CDR3 loop is CASSVARGYPGNTIYF. CDR3 bases: TGTGCCAGCAGCGTAGCTAGGGGCTACCCTGGAAACACCATATATTTT.

The genes are TRBV7-2 and TRBJ1-1; 8 bases map to TRBD1. CDR1 SGHTA and CDR2 FQGNSA come from the germline V gene. The CDR3 length is 14 residues. V was clipped by 3 bases and J by 1 base; unmatched bases: 1. CDR3 nucleotide sequence: TGTGCCAGCAGCTTCGGACAGGGGAACACTGAAGCTTTCTTT. Its translation is CASSFGQGNTEAFF.

The chain joins TRBV18 to TRBJ2-1, with 8 bases lining up with TRBD2. Germline CDR1 is KGHSH and CDR2 is LQKENI. There are 15 residues in the CDR3. The junction had 7 bases not matched to a gene; V was cut back by 2 bases and J by 7 bases. The CDR3 DNA reads TGTGCCAGCTCACCAACTATTAGCGGGGTTAATGAGCAGTTCTTC. This sequence encodes CASSPTISGVNEQFF.

The chain has TRBV18 and TRBJ1-1, with a tentative D call TRBD1 (5 bases). CDR1 KGHSH and CDR2 LQKENI come from the germline V gene. This CDR3 has 14 residues. V gave up 4 bases and J gave up 3 bases, with 12 bases separating them. CDR3 coding DNA: TGTGCCAGCTCACGTCTACAAGGGGACACTGAAGCTTTCTTT. The encoded protein is CASSRLQGDTEAFF.

The gene calls are TRBV6-5 and TRBJ2-2, with D perhaps matching TRBD1 (6 bases). Germline lookup yields CDR1 MNHEY and CDR2 SVGAGI. The CDR3 spans 15 residues. V lost 5 bases and J 6 bases, leaving 16 bases between the germline ends. The CDR3 sequence: CASSPTGLLPGELFF. The CDR3 bases are TGTGCCAGCAGTCCGACAGGTCTTCTCCCCGGGGAGCTGTTTTTT.

The chain carries TRBV15 and TRBJ2-5; 8 nucleotides align to TRBD1. The germline V gene has CDR1 LNHNV and CDR2 YYDKDF (reference sequence). The length of the CDR3 is 13 residues. Unmatched junction bases numbered 6, after V lost 7 bases and J lost 5 bases. The DNA of the CDR3 is TGTGCCACCAAGGCAGGGGACAGGGAGACCCAGTACTTC. It specifies CATKAGDRETQYF.

V and J are TRBV5-1 and TRBJ1-6, with D hard to call. The CDR3 totals 13 residues. V was pared by 4 bases and J by 7 bases, with 9 bases between. Germline V gene sequence: CDR1 SGHRS, CDR2 YFSETQ. The CDR3 is CASSPNENSPLHF. The DNA for the CDR3 is TGCGCCAGCAGCCCGAACGAGAATTCACCCCTCCACTTT.

The rearrangement joins TRBV6-4 to TRBJ1-2; 9 positions match TRBD1. Trimming took 3 bases from V and 5 from J; bases not matched to a gene: 7. Looked up from germline, CDR1 is MRHNA and CDR2 is SNTAGT. The CDR3 spans 15 residues. The CDR3 DNA sequence: TGTGCCAGCAGTGAGGGGACAGGGATCGGGTATGGCTACACCTTC. Its translation is CASSEGTGIGYGYTF.

The CDR3 bases are TGTGCCAGCAGCAAGGGGACTAGCGGGGGGGCTGTAGATACGCAGTATTTT. It encodes CASSKGTSGGAVDTQYF. The V and J genes are TRBV5-8 and TRBJ2-3, with 16 bases that match TRBD2. Germline loops: CDR1 SGHTS, CDR2 YDEGEE. V lost 4 bases, J lost 5 bases, and 7 bases stayed unmatched. CDR3 length equals 17 residues.